The T cell receptor beta chain under discussion was sequenced for a study of PD-1 blockade in classical Hodgkin lymphoma. Across the study: Patients were infused with nivolumab 3 mg/kg every 2 weeks. Study observations and caveats: Researchers reported that CD4+ TCR diversity, though not CD8+, rose significantly by C4D1.

V shed 0 bases and J shed 0 bases, with 8 bases lying between them. The CDR3 spans 15 residues. Germline V CDR1 and CDR2: MNHEY, SVGAGI. As to this clone: Antigen: not known.

All patients experienced relapse after autologous stem cell transplantation, and brentuximab vedotin exposure was variable. Produced via immunoSEQ multiplex PCR; TCRdb's table is partial and in-frame only. The repertoire consists of about 41,000 clones, with 76% occurring once and the leading ten covering about a fifth. This receptor was obtained from a human donor with classical Hodgkin lymphoma. This chain uses TRBV6-5 with TRBJ1-1, with D possibly matching TRBD1 (6 bases). Material: peripheral blood mononuclear cells (PBMCs), obtained at baseline. The CDR3 nucleotides read TGTGCCAGCAGTTACTCCAGGGGACTGAACACTGAAGCTTTCTTT. Amino acid sequence: CASSYSRGLNTEAFF.